Below are 23 T cell receptor beta chains sequenced from a single sample in a study of post-analysis software for immune sequencing data. Points from the study as a whole: When patients were compared with controls, a handful of TRBV segments were more frequent, TRBV5-6, TRBV5-1 and TRBV20-1 among them.

The authors incorporated unique molecular identifiers into the TCR beta cDNA libraries. TCRdb re-called the PCR reads through MiXCR, storing one row per CDR3 protein. Altogether hundreds of thousands of distinct CDR3 sequences are present, 25% to 30% being singletons, with the ten largest covering approximately 0.6%. Their recognized antigens are unknown. Sequenced input: blood. These TCRs come from a girl aged 10 to 17 with multiple sclerosis.

The sample holds a few counts of this clonotype. The V gene is TRBV3-1, the J gene TRBJ2-5; D remains unclear. The germline CDR1 and CDR2 sequences are LGHDT and YNNKEL (reference sequence). The CDR3 sequence is 16 residues long. Trimming left V 1 base short and J 2 bases short, with 14 bases between. Here the CDR3 DNA reads TGTGCCAGCAGCCAAGTGGGTCGGTCAGGACAAGAGACCCAGTACTTC. Protein sequence: CASSQVGRSGQETQYF.

The chain has TRBV4-2 and TRBJ1-2, with D possibly matching TRBD1 (5 bases). CDR3 length equals 15 residues. In germline, CDR1 is LGHNA, CDR2 YNFKEQ. Deletions cut 3 bases from V and 2 bases from J, with 13 bases between. CDR3 protein: CASSHTIRDNYGYTF. The DNA of the CDR3 is TGTGCCAGCAGCCACACGATCCGGGACAACTATGGCTACACCTTC.

The chain links TRBV20-1 to TRBJ1-5; possibly TRBD1 for D (5 bases). The V gene's germline CDR1 is DFQATT and CDR2 SNEGSKA (reference sequence). Trimming removed 1 base from V and 14 bases from J, with 21 bases in between. The CDR3 loop spans 14 amino acids. The DNA of the CDR3 is TGCAGTGCTAGAGGCGGGGCAGAAAGCGCCCCGGAGCATTTT. Translated: CSARGGAESAPEHF.

This chain joins TRBV27 and TRBJ1-1; maybe TRBD1 (5 bases). The germline V gene has CDR1 MNHEY and CDR2 SMNVEV (reference sequence). V lost 8 bases to trimming and J lost 0 bases, with 10 bases between them. CDR3 length equals 13 residues. The CDR3 here is CASRRGVNTEAFF. The CDR3 nucleotides are TGTGCCAGCCGGCGGGGCGTGAACACTGAAGCTTTCTTT.

This clonotype was recorded once. The chain combines TRBV18 with TRBJ2-5; a weak D match, TRBD1 (7 bases). Trimming cost V 3 bases and J 4 bases, with 18 bases left between them. Germline CDR1 and CDR2: KGHSH and LQKENI. This CDR3 has 16 residues. CDR3 nucleotide sequence: TGTGCCAGCTCACCTATTCGACAGGGAGGTCCAGAGACCCAGTACTTC. This gives the protein CASSPIRQGGPETQYF.

The genes are TRBV7-8 and TRBJ2-5; TRBD1 might be the D (5 bases). The ends were cut back, 1 base at V and 7 bases at J, with 19 bases in the middle. There are 16 residues in the CDR3. Per the germline V gene, CDR1 is SGHVS and CDR2 is FQNEAQ. The CDR3 DNA reads as TGTGCCAGCAGCTTAGTTTGGGGCAGACCTCCAGGGACCCAGTACTTC. Protein sequence: CASSLVWGRPPGTQYF.

This clonotype turned up a few times. The J gene is TRBJ2-1, the V gene TRBV7-2, with D hard to call. Trimming took 1 base from V and 0 from J, leaving 10 bases between them. The CDR3 is 16 amino acids. Germline loops: CDR1 SGHTA, CDR2 FQGNSA. The chain's CDR3 is CASSLVPMSSYNEQFF. CDR3 bases: TGTGCCAGCAGCTTAGTACCCATGAGCTCCTACAATGAGCAGTTCTTC.

This chain links TRBV20-1 with TRBJ2-1, with D hard to call. V was shortened by 2 bases and J by 10 bases, with 6 bases between the two germline ends. This CDR3 is built from 10 residues. CDR1 DFQATT and CDR2 SNEGSKA come from the germline V gene (reference sequence). The CDR3 nucleotides read TGCAGTGCTAGACGTCAAGAGCAGTTCTTC. Translated, it gives CSARRQEQFF.

V usage is TRBV20-1 and J usage is TRBJ2-1; 9 bases map to TRBD2. With V trimmed by 3 bases and J by 4 bases, 7 bases remained unmatched. This CDR3 comprises 15 residues. CDR1 is DFQATT, CDR2 SNEGSKA, per germline (reference sequence). CDR3 DNA sequence: TGCAGTGCTAGGCGCCTAGCGGGAACTTACAATGAGCAGTTCTTC. Protein product: CSARRLAGTYNEQFF.

This sequence joins TRBV6-4 and TRBJ2-4; possibly TRBD1 or TRBD2 for D (5 bases each). The CDR3 is made up of 15 amino acids. V shed 7 bases and J shed 6 bases, with 19 bases lying between them. The V gene's germline CDR1 is MRHNA and CDR2 SNTAGT. This CDR3 is CASTRTPGRVNIQYF. As DNA, the CDR3 is TGTGCCAGCACCCGTACACCGGGACGGGTAAACATTCAGTACTTC.

CDR3 in amino acids: CSGSGQGDGYTF. CDR3 sequence (DNA): TGCAGCGGCTCGGGACAGGGGGATGGCTACACCTTC. V usage is TRBV29-1 and J usage is TRBJ1-2; 11 nucleotides line up with TRBD1. There are 12 residues in the CDR3. Unmatched junction bases numbered 4, after V lost 7 bases and J lost 6 bases. The V gene's germline CDR1 is SQVTM and CDR2 ANQGSEA.

This chain connects TRBV6-5 to TRBJ2-7; TRBD1 is a possible D gene (6 bases). With 5 bases removed from V and 1 base from J, the gap between germline ends came to 12 bases. The CDR3 covers 14 residues. Germline CDR1 is MNHEY and CDR2 is SVGAGI. CDR3 region: CASSPWTASYEQYF. CDR3 in DNA: TGTGCCAGCAGTCCTTGGACAGCGTCCTACGAGCAGTACTTC.

Turning to this clonotype: The junction departs from the called germline gene at one end, perhaps through a read error. The chain has TRBV11-2 and TRBJ2-5; tentatively, D is TRBD1 (5 bases). CDR1 and CDR2 (germline): SGHAT, FQNNGV. The CDR3 is 14 residues long. CDR3 sequence (DNA): TGTGCCAGCCGCAAGGGGCAGGCTCAAGAGACCCGGTACTTC. Protein: CASRKGQAQETRYF.

V and J are TRBV4-1 and TRBJ2-3; 7 bases align to TRBD2. Germline CDR1 is MGHRA and CDR2 is YSYEKL. This CDR3 has 15 amino acids. With V trimmed by 4 bases and J by 3 bases, 7 bases remained unmatched. The CDR3 reads CASSPAGVLTDTQYF. In DNA, the CDR3 is TGCGCCAGCAGCCCGGCGGGGGTGTTAACAGATACGCAGTATTTT.

The table lists this clonotype with a few counts. The V call is TRBV24-1, the J call TRBJ2-3, with D tentatively TRBD1 or TRBD2 (5 bases each). The germline V and J ends were trimmed by 9 bases and 2 bases, with 20 bases remaining between them. Germline V gives CDR1 KGHDR, CDR2 SFDVKD. This CDR3 is built from 16 residues. The DNA for the CDR3 is TGTGCCACCGCTATGGGGACGGACACTCTCACAGATACGCAGTATTTT. This translates into CATAMGTDTLTDTQYF.

This clonotype was observed a handful of times. The chain recombines TRBV11-2 with TRBJ2-1, with D perhaps TRBD2 (6 bases). The germline V gene has CDR1 SGHAT and CDR2 FQNNGV. Trimming cost V 1 base and J 8 bases, with 15 bases left between them. The CDR3 spans 15 residues. The CDR3, as DNA: TGTGCCAGCAGCTTAGGGGCTCGGGGGTTGGATGAGCAGTTCTTC. Protein product: CASSLGARGLDEQFF.

The chain joins TRBV5-1 to TRBJ1-2, with D hard to call. This CDR3 region has 16 residues. With 0 bases removed from V and 2 bases from J, the gap between germline ends came to 14 bases. In germline, CDR1 is SGHRS, CDR2 YFSETQ. CDR3 residues: CASSLGGSAPNYGYTF. The CDR3 DNA sequence: TGCGCCAGCAGCTTGGGAGGTTCAGCACCCAACTATGGCTACACCTTC.

This chain joins TRBV5-1 and TRBJ2-3; D gene uncertain. Per the germline V gene, CDR1 is SGHRS and CDR2 is YFSETQ. The CDR3 sequence is 15 residues long. V dropped 4 bases and J dropped 1 base, with 13 bases sitting between them. The CDR3 sequence is CASSALGPGTDTQYF. The CDR3 DNA is TGCGCCAGCAGCGCCCTCGGGCCCGGCACAGATACGCAGTATTTT.

The chain joins TRBV28 to TRBJ2-5; maybe TRBD1 (6 bases). The CDR3 runs to 15 residues. Trimming took 4 bases from V and 4 from J, leaving 16 bases between them. Germline lookup yields CDR1 MDHEN and CDR2 SYDVKM. CDR3 protein: CASSSPHLDRETQYF. Written as DNA, the CDR3 is TGTGCCAGCAGTTCGCCCCACCTGGACAGAGAGACCCAGTACTTC.

About this clonotype itself: The junction does not match germline at one end; this may be a read error. The CDR3 reads CASSQERGGQETQYF. CDR3 DNA sequence: TGTGCCAGCAGCCAAGAGCGGGGGGGCCAAGAGACCCAGTACTTC. The rearrangement joins TRBV4-3 to TRBJ2-5, with 10 bases lining up with TRBD2. The CDR3 has 15 amino acids. Germline V lookup: CDR1 LGHNA, CDR2 YSLEER.

The chain uses TRBV15 and TRBJ2-6, with no clear D. The CDR3 sequence is 16 residues long. Between the trimmed V and J ends, which lost 0 bases and 0 bases, there was a span of 6 bases. The germline CDR1 and CDR2 sequences are LNHNV and YYDKDF (reference sequence). The CDR3 here is CATSREGHSGANVLTF. The CDR3 nucleotides are TGTGCCACCAGCAGAGAAGGGCACTCTGGGGCCAACGTCCTGACTTTC.

The gene calls are TRBV5-1 and TRBJ2-1; D may be TRBD2 (7 bases). Trimming took off 5 bases at V and 8 bases at J, with 23 bases between the two ends. The CDR3 extends over 16 amino acids. Looked up from germline, CDR1 is SGHRS and CDR2 is YFSETQ. CDR3 nucleotides: TGCGCCAGCAGGAGCCGGCGGGGGCCCCCTAGGGATGAGCAGTTCTTC. This encodes CASRSRRGPPRDEQFF.

The chain employs TRBV20-1 and TRBJ1-4, with a possible D match to TRBD1 (6 bases). CDR3 length: 14 amino acids. Germline CDR1 and CDR2: DFQATT and SNEGSKA (reference sequence). The CDR3 region is CGGTMGGLDEKLFF. The CDR3 bases are TGCGGGGGAACTATGGGGGGCTTGGATGAAAAACTGTTTTTT.